These T cell receptor beta chains were read from a single sample in a study of blood T cells in healthy people across ages. MiXCR, run by TCRdb on the 5' RACE reads, gives a single entry per CDR3 protein. The table shows 800,000 to 1,300,000 distinct CDR3 sequences, with approximately 25% occurring only once. The data also belong to a second study, concerning T cells of mothers and their children.

The source material was blood. These receptors were collected from a girl aged 2 to 10 in good health. Both conserved end residues are part of each CDR3. The D gene is left open where the match is weak. The size field is filled for only some rows; it gives once, few, many or a size class.

V gene: TRBV28; J gene: TRBJ2-7; D gene: TRBD2; CDR3 length: 17; clone size: -; CDR3 DNA: TGTGCCAGCCGAAACGTGGTAGCGGGAGGACCCATCTCCGAGCAGTACTTC; CDR3 protein: CASRNVVAGGPISEQYF
V gene: TRBV29-1; J gene: TRBJ2-2; D gene: TRBD2; CDR3 length: 13; clone size: -; CDR3 DNA: TGCAGCGTTGGCGGGGGGGCAACCGGGGAGCTGTTTTTT; CDR3 protein: CSVGGGATGELFF
V gene: TRBV29-1; J gene: TRBJ2-5; D gene: -; CDR3 length: 13; clone size: many; CDR3 DNA: TGCAGCGTTGAAAGGATAGCGGTAGAGACCCAGTACTTC; CDR3 protein: CSVERIAVETQYF
V gene: TRBV20-1; J gene: TRBJ2-1; D gene: -; CDR3 length: 12; clone size: few; CDR3 DNA: TGCAGTGCTAGTCAGCAGGGCAATGAGCAGTTCTTC; CDR3 protein: CSASQQGNEQFF
V gene: TRBV4-3; J gene: TRBJ2-4; D gene: TRBD1; CDR3 length: 13; clone size: few; CDR3 DNA: TGCGCCAGCAGTCACGGACAGGGAGACATTCAGTACTTC; CDR3 protein: CASSHGQGDIQYF
V gene: TRBV11-2; J gene: TRBJ1-2; D gene: -; CDR3 length: 11; clone size: -; CDR3 DNA: TGTGCCAGCAGCGCCTGGACAGATACCCGCTTC; CDR3 protein: CASSAWTDTRF
V gene: TRBV2; J gene: TRBJ1-2; D gene: -; CDR3 length: 15; clone size: -; CDR3 DNA: TGTGCCTCCGATAGGGGGGGTGACAGGCCTTATGGCTACACCTTC; CDR3 protein: CASDRGGDRPYGYTF
V gene: TRBV11-2; J gene: TRBJ1-4; D gene: -; CDR3 length: 13; clone size: few; CDR3 DNA: TGTGCCAGCAGCTTGGGGGAGTTTGAAAAACTGTTTTTT; CDR3 protein: CASSLGEFEKLFF
V gene: TRBV29-1; J gene: TRBJ2-1; D gene: -; CDR3 length: 15; clone size: -; CDR3 DNA: TGCAGCGTTGAAGAAGAAGGACAATTATACAATGAGCAGTTCTTC; CDR3 protein: CSVEEEGQLYNEQFF
V gene: TRBV28; J gene: TRBJ2-7; D gene: -; CDR3 length: 13; clone size: -; CDR3 DNA: TGTGCCAGCAGTTCCGACAGGATTTACGAGCAGTACTTC; CDR3 protein: CASSSDRIYEQYF
V gene: TRBV2; J gene: TRBJ1-4; D gene: -; CDR3 length: 14; clone size: -; CDR3 DNA: TGTGCCAGCAGTGAAGGGCAGGGTAATGAAAAACTGTTTTTT; CDR3 protein: CASSEGQGNEKLFF
V gene: TRBV4-2; J gene: TRBJ2-4; D gene: TRBD1; CDR3 length: 14; clone size: few; CDR3 DNA: TGTGCCAGCAGCCAAGATCAGGGGGTGAACATTCAGTACTTC; CDR3 protein: CASSQDQGVNIQYF
V gene: TRBV28; J gene: TRBJ2-2; D gene: -; CDR3 length: 15; clone size: -; CDR3 DNA: TGTGCCAGCAGTTTATTTGCCGGTAGCACCGGGGAGCTGTTTTTT; CDR3 protein: CASSLFAGSTGELFF
V gene: TRBV7-8; J gene: TRBJ2-2; D gene: -; CDR3 length: 14; clone size: -; CDR3 DNA: TGTGCCAGCAGCCATAGTAGAGGCACCGGGGAGCTGTTTTTT; CDR3 protein: CASSHSRGTGELFF
V gene: TRBV2; J gene: TRBJ2-3; D gene: TRBD2; CDR3 length: 15; clone size: -; CDR3 DNA: TGTGCCAGCAGTGGTGGTAGCGGGATTATGAATACGCAGTATTTT; CDR3 protein: CASSGGSGIMNTQYF
V gene: TRBV2; J gene: TRBJ1-5; D gene: -; CDR3 length: 17; clone size: -; CDR3 DNA: TGTGCCAGCAGTGAAGGTAGTTCTGAGGATCTACATCAGCCCCAGCATTTT; CDR3 protein: CASSEGSSEDLHQPQHF
V gene: TRBV7-2; J gene: TRBJ2-5; D gene: TRBD1; CDR3 length: 18; clone size: -; CDR3 DNA: TGTGCCAGCAGCCCAGGGACAGGGGTTTTCGGGGTATGGGAGACCCAGTACTTC; CDR3 protein: CASSPGTGVFGVWETQYF
V gene: TRBV28; J gene: TRBJ2-7; D gene: TRBD1; CDR3 length: 15; clone size: few; CDR3 DNA: TGTGCCAGCAGTCCCCGGCTGGACAGGGGCTACGAGCAGTACTTC; CDR3 protein: CASSPRLDRGYEQYF
V gene: TRBV3-1; J gene: TRBJ1-4; D gene: TRBD1; CDR3 length: 16; clone size: once; CDR3 DNA: TGTGCCAGCAGCTCAGGGGGCGCCGGGCGGTCAGGTGAACTGTTTTTT; CDR3 protein: CASSSGGAGRSGELFF
V gene: TRBV28; J gene: TRBJ2-1; D gene: -; CDR3 length: 12; clone size: once; CDR3 DNA: TGTGCCAGCAGTAAAAGATACAATGAGCAGTTCTTC; CDR3 protein: CASSKRYNEQFF
V gene: TRBV4-2; J gene: TRBJ2-5; D gene: TRBD2; CDR3 length: 15; clone size: -; CDR3 DNA: TGTGCCAGCAGCCTACAGACTAGCGGGGAAGAGACCCAGTACTTC; CDR3 protein: CASSLQTSGEETQYF
V gene: TRBV5-6; J gene: TRBJ2-7; D gene: TRBD1; CDR3 length: 10; clone size: few; CDR3 DNA: TGTGCCAGCGGGACAGTCGAGCAGTACTTC; CDR3 protein: CASGTVEQYF
V gene: TRBV9; J gene: TRBJ1-1; D gene: TRBD1; CDR3 length: 15; clone size: few; CDR3 DNA: TGTGCCAGCAGCGCTAGGACAGGGCTCTCGTCTGAAGCTTTCTTT; CDR3 protein: CASSARTGLSSEAFF
V gene: TRBV7-2; J gene: TRBJ1-1; D gene: -; CDR3 length: 15; clone size: -; CDR3 DNA: TGTGCCAGCAGCTTAGGAGGGAATCTGAACACTGAAGCTTTCTTT; CDR3 protein: CASSLGGNLNTEAFF
V gene: TRBV7-9; J gene: TRBJ2-1; D gene: TRBD2; CDR3 length: 16; clone size: -; CDR3 DNA: TGTGCCAGCAGCCCCCTACTAGCGGGCGTGATGGATGAGCAGTTCTTC; CDR3 protein: CASSPLLAGVMDEQFF
V gene: TRBV20-1; J gene: TRBJ1-1; D gene: -; CDR3 length: 13; clone size: few; CDR3 DNA: TGCAGTGCTACTCCGACAGGAGACACTGAAGCTTTCTTT; CDR3 protein: CSATPTGDTEAFF
V gene: TRBV24-1; J gene: TRBJ2-1; D gene: -; CDR3 length: 14; clone size: -; CDR3 DNA: TGTGCCACCAGTGGGGGGTCGGGTTACAATGAGCAGTTCTTC; CDR3 protein: CATSGGSGYNEQFF
V gene: TRBV27; J gene: TRBJ1-1; D gene: -; CDR3 length: 12; clone size: -; CDR3 DNA: TGTGCCAGCAGTTTTGAGGGGAGTAAAGCTTTCTTT; CDR3 protein: CASSFEGSKAFF
V gene: TRBV7-2; J gene: TRBJ1-6; D gene: -; CDR3 length: 15; clone size: few; CDR3 DNA: TGTGCCAGCAGCACCGGGATCCTCAGCTATTCACCCCTCCACTTT; CDR3 protein: CASSTGILSYSPLHF
V gene: TRBV6-2/TRBV6-3; J gene: TRBJ2-1; D gene: TRBD2; CDR3 length: 17; clone size: few; CDR3 DNA: TGTGCCAGCCGAGGCAGCTGGGGACTAGCGGGAATTAATGAGCAGTTCTTC; CDR3 protein: CASRGSWGLAGINEQFF
V gene: TRBV12-5; J gene: TRBJ2-7; D gene: -; CDR3 length: 13; clone size: -; CDR3 DNA: TGTGCTAGTGGGTACAGCGCCTCCTACGAGCAGTACTTC; CDR3 protein: CASGYSASYEQYF
V gene: TRBV7-9; J gene: TRBJ2-1; D gene: -; CDR3 length: 16; clone size: -; CDR3 DNA: TGTGCCAGCAGCCCCCCCGTAGGAGGCAGCTACAATGAGCAGTTCTTC; CDR3 protein: CASSPPVGGSYNEQFF
V gene: TRBV29-1; J gene: TRBJ2-7; D gene: -; CDR3 length: 15; clone size: few; CDR3 DNA: TGCAGCGTTGAGAATCCAGCGGGTGCCTACTACGAGCAGTACTTC; CDR3 protein: CSVENPAGAYYEQYF
V gene: TRBV5-1; J gene: TRBJ1-1; D gene: -; CDR3 length: 13; clone size: -; CDR3 DNA: TGCGCCAGCAGGAGGGACGGCGGCACTGAAGCTTTCTTT; CDR3 protein: CASRRDGGTEAFF
V gene: TRBV10-3; J gene: TRBJ2-6; D gene: -; CDR3 length: 18; clone size: -; CDR3 DNA: TGTGCCATCAGTGAGGGCCCCCTTTCCCGCTCTGGGGCCAACGTCCTGACTTTC; CDR3 protein: CAISEGPLSRSGANVLTF
V gene: TRBV25-1; J gene: TRBJ1-1; D gene: -; CDR3 length: 14; clone size: -; CDR3 DNA: TGTGCCAGCAGTGACCCCGCCGACCCCACTGAAGCTTTCTTT; CDR3 protein: CASSDPADPTEAFF
V gene: TRBV5-6; J gene: TRBJ2-7; D gene: -; CDR3 length: 16; clone size: few; CDR3 DNA: TGTGCCAGCGGCTCCCGTCTCAAGGGGATTAGATACGAGCAGTACTTC; CDR3 protein: CASGSRLKGIRYEQYF
V gene: TRBV29-1; J gene: TRBJ2-5; D gene: TRBD2; CDR3 length: 18; clone size: -; CDR3 DNA: TGCAGCGTTGATAGGGGGACTAGCGGGGGATTAAACCAAGAGACCCAGTACTTC; CDR3 protein: CSVDRGTSGGLNQETQYF
V gene: TRBV29-1; J gene: TRBJ2-7; D gene: TRBD1; CDR3 length: 14; clone size: -; CDR3 DNA: TGCAGCGTTGGCGGGACAGGGTTATCCTACGAGCAGTACTTC; CDR3 protein: CSVGGTGLSYEQYF